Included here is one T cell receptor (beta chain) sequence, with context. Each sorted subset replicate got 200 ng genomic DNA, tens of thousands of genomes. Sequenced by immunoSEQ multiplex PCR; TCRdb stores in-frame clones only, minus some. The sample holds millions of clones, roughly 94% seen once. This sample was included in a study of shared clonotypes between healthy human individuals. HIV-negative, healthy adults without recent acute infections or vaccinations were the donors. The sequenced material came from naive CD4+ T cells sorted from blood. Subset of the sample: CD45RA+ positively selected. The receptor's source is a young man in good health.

CDR3 in DNA: TGTGCCACCAGCAGAGAGGACAGGACCCCTGGGACAGATACGCAGTATTTT. Amino acid sequence: CATSREDRTPGTDTQYF. This sequence joins TRBV15 and TRBJ2-3; TRBD1 matches at 7 bases. The CDR3 covers 17 residues. Trimming at V came to 0 bases and at J to 3 bases, leaving 9 bases not matched to a gene. Germline V gene lookup returns CDR1 LNHNV and CDR2 YYDKDF (reference sequence).